This T cell receptor (beta chain) was observed in a study of PD-L1 blockade in urothelial cancer. Study as a whole: Analyses were performed on blood at 3 weeks after treatment start (the second dose) and at 6 weeks.

The assay was immunoSEQ multiplex PCR, and TCRdb's table has in-frame clones only and misses some. The data contain approximately 93,000 clones, less than 90% of them singletons. Study-wide results and caveats: By 3 weeks, tumor-associated blood clones had expanded more in durable-benefit patients.

Time point noted: peripheral blood 6 weeks after treatment start. The number of samples from each patient was between 1 and 8, taken pretreatment and on-treatment. Comment on this clone: Its antigen is unknown.

The CDR3 runs 15 residues. Per germline, CDR1 SGHTA and CDR2 FQGNSA. The V gene end was trimmed by 5 bases and the J gene end by 4 bases; junction bases not matched to a gene: 5. This chain joins TRBV7-2 and TRBJ1-3; 10 bases fit TRBD1. This TCR was sampled from a man between 65 and 85 years old with urothelial cancer. Sequencing used PBMCs, obtained around atezolizumab (anti-PD-L1) treatment. CDR3: CASSVGTGEGNTIYF. CDR3 bases: TGTGCCAGCAGCGTTGGGACAGGGGAAGGAAACACCATATATTTT.